The present entry profiles one TCR beta chain with its context. Its antigen is not known. This sample is drawn from a study of cytotoxic CD8 clonotypes in ibrutinib-treated CLL. The protocol was immunoSEQ multiplex PCR, while the TCRdb copy is restricted to in-frame clones and leaves out a portion. The repertoire holds some 200,000 clones, with over 65% as singletons. The study's findings and limits: At progression, clonality fell back toward baseline after rising at ibrutinib response.

J gave up 1 base and V 6 bases, and 4 bases lay outside the gene matches. Germline-derived CDR1 and CDR2 are MNHNS and SASEGT. The CDR3 sequence is 14 residues long. Sequenced material: PBMCs, taken after 12 months of ibrutinib treatment. The clonotype originates from a human donor with chronic lymphocytic leukemia. The rearrangement uses TRBV6-1 and TRBJ1-1; 8 bases fit TRBD1. CDR3 nucleotide sequence: TGTGCCAGCAGAGTAGGACAGGGGAACACTGAAGCTTTCTTT. It yields the protein CASRVGQGNTEAFF.